The present T cell receptor (beta chain) was sequenced within a study of glioma-infiltrating T cells after dendritic cell vaccination (TCRdb year 2016). The study in broad terms: Of the approximately 15 glioblastoma patients in the cohort, all drawn from Phase I and II dendritic cell vaccination trials, 9 were newly diagnosed and 6 had recurrent disease. The vaccine was prepared from monocyte-derived dendritic cells that were cultured for about 7 days with IL-4 and GM-CSF and then pulsed overnight with autologous tumor lysate. Each patient was given three intradermal dendritic cell vaccine injections, spaced two weeks apart, in the arm below the axilla. Between the early 2000s and the early 2010s, patients were given autologous tumor lysate-pulsed dendritic cell vaccination. Survival after dendritic cell vaccination was correlated with TCR sequencing metrics, such as TIL content and the overlap between tumor and blood repertoires. Deep sequencing of TCR beta CDR3 regions was used to quantify tumor-infiltrating lymphocyte content and compare tumor and blood repertoires in dendritic cell-vaccinated glioblastoma patients. Study-wide findings and limitations: No direct relationship between TCR clonality and survival was found, suggesting that a diverse polyclonal response may matter. The response model built on TCR overlap across three groups was characterized as speculative, with prospective validation still needed. The cohort was small and heterogeneous, with few patients having full blood and tumor sets and even fewer initial-recurrent tumor pairs. Longer time to progression and overall survival after dendritic cell vaccination were predicted by higher estimated pretreatment TIL content.

About this clone itself: The target of this receptor is not known. Qualities for individual bases were not recorded, and no much larger clone is one base off.

The sample's time point label is to be understood as: after dendritic cell vaccination, including at tumor progression/relapse. Patients were selected on the basis of adequate residual fresh-frozen tumor tissue and more than two years of available survival data. Although molecular status otherwise differed among the glioblastoma patients, no patient had an isocitrate dehydrogenase mutation. PBMC were collected before vaccination, two weeks after the third vaccination, and at tumor progression if tumor progression occurred. The Qiagen DNeasy Blood extraction Kit was used to extract genomic DNA. Counted from cysteine to phenylalanine, this CDR3 has 14 amino acids. Only CDR3 DNA remains: 42 bases, in frame from the first base. V ends up 4 bases short and J 1 base short, with an unmatched junction base count of 4. CDR1 and CDR2 are drawn from the germline V gene: SGHRS, YFSETQ. Using the immunoSEQ assay, TCRB CDR3 regions were amplified from roughly 2 micrograms of genomic DNA, or from all available DNA when less than that was on hand. Multiplex PCR used 60 forward primers for TCR V beta segments and 13 reverse primers for J beta segments. To estimate reads per starting template, synthetic control templates were spiked into each sample at limiting dilution. The Illumina HiSeq System generated sequencing reads of 87 bp. The authors processed their data as follows. To remove PCR and sequencing errors, closely related sequences were merged with a nearest neighbor algorithm. TCR overlap was defined as the percentage of unique tumor TCR beta sequences that were also found in the peripheral blood of the same patient. Not all clones reach the TCRdb copy of this immuneACCESS table, which keeps in-frame sequences only. Checked studies attribute under half of the gap to unresolved V genes and leave the rest unexplained. For V, J and clone size, that table is used; D and trimming come from the DNA. The table for this sample lists over 80,000 clones; approximately 80% of them were counted only once. Of the sample, 2.1% is held by the ten largest clones.

This TCR derives from a human donor with glioblastoma. Sample: blood, taken after dendritic cell vaccination. The rearranged segments are TRBV5-1 and TRBJ2-5; 7 central nucleotides agree with TRBD1. Here is the DNA: TGCGCCAGCAGCCCTGGACAGGCCCAAGAGACCCAGTACTTC. Its coded protein is CASSPGQAQETQYF.